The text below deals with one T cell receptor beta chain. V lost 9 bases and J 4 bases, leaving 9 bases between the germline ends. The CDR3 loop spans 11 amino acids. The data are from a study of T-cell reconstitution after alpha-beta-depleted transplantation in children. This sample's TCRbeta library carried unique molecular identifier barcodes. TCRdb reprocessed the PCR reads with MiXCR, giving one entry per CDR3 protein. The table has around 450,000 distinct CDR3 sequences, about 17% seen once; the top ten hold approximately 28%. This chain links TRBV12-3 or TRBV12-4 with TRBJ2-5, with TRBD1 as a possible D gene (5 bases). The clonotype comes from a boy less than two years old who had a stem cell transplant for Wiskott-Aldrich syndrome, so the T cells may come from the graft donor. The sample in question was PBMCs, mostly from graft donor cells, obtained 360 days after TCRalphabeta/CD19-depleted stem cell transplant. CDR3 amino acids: CASQGGETQYF. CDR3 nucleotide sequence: TGTGCCAGTCAGGGTGGAGAGACCCAGTACTTC.